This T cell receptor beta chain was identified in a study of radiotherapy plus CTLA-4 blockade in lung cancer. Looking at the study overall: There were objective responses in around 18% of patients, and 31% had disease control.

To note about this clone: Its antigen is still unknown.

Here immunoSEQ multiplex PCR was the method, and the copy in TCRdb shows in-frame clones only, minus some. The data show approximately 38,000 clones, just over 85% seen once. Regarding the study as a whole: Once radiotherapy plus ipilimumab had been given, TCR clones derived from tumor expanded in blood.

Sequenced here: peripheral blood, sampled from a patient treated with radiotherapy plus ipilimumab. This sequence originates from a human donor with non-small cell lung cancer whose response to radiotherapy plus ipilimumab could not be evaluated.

The CDR3: CASSLVPRGSNYGYTF. Written as DNA, the CDR3 is TGTGCCAGCAGCTTAGTACCCAGGGGTTCGAACTATGGCTACACCTTC. V usage is TRBV7-2 and J usage is TRBJ1-2, with D possibly being TRBD1 (6 bases). The length of the CDR3 is 16 residues. V was trimmed by 1 base and J by 2 bases, leaving 14 bases between them. Germline V gives CDR1 SGHTA, CDR2 FQGNSA.